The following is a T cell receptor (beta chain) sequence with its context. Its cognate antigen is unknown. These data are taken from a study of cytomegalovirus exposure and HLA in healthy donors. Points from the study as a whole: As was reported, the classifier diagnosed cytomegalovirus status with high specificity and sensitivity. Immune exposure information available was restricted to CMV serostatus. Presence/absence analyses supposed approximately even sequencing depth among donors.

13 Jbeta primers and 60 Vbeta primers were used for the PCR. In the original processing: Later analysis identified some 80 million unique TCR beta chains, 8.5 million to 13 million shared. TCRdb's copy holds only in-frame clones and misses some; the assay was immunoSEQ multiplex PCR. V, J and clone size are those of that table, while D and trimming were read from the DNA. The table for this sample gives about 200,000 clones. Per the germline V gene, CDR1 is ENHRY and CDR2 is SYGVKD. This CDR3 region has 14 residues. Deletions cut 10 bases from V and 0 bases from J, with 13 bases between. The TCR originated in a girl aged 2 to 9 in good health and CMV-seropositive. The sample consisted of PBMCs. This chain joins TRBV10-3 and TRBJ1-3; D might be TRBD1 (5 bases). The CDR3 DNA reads TGTGCCACTCTCGACAGCCGCTCTGGAAACACCATATATTTT. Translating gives CATLDSRSGNTIYF.